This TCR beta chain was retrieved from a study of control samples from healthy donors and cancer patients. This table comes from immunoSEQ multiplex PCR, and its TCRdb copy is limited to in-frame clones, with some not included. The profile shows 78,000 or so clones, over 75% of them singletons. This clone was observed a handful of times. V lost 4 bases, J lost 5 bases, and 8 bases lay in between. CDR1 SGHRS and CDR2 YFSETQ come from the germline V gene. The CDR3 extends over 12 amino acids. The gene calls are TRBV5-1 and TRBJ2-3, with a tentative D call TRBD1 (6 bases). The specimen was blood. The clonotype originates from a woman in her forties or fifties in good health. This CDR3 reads CASSPRGDTQYF. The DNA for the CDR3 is TGCGCCAGCAGCCCCAGGGGAGATACGCAGTATTTT.